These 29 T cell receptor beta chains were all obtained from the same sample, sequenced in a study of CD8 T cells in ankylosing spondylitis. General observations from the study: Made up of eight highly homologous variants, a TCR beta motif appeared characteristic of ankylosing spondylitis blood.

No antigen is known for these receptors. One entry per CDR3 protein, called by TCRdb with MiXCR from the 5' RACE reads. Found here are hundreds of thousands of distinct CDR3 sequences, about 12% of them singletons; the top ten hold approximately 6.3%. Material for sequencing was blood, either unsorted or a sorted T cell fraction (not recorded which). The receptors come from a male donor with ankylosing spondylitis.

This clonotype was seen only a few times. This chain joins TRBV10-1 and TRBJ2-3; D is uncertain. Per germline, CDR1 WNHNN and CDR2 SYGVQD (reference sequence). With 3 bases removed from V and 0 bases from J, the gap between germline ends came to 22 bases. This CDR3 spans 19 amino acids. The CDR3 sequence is CASSDSSVEPDLSTDTQYF. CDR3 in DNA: TGCGCCAGCAGTGACTCCTCAGTGGAGCCGGACCTAAGCACAGATACGCAGTATTTT.

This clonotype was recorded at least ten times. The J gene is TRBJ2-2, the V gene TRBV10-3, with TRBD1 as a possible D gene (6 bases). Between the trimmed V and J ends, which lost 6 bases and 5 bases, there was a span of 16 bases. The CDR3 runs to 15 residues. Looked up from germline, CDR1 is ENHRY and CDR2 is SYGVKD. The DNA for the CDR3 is TGTGCCATCAGGACCGCAGGGGCCCCGACCGGGGAGCTGTTTTTT. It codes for CAIRTAGAPTGELFF.

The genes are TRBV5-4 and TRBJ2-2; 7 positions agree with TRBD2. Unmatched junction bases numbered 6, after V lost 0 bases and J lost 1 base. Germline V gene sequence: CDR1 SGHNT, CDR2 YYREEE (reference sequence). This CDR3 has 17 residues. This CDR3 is CASSLDLAAGNTGELFF. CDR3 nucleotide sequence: TGTGCCAGCAGCTTGGATCTAGCGGCGGGGAACACCGGGGAGCTGTTTTTT.

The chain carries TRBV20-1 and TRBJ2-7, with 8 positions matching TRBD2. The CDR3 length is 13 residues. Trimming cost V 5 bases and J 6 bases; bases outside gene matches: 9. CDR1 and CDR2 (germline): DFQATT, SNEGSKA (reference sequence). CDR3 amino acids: CSADRGRYGEQYF. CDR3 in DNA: TGCAGTGCTGACCGCGGGAGGTACGGCGAGCAGTACTTC.

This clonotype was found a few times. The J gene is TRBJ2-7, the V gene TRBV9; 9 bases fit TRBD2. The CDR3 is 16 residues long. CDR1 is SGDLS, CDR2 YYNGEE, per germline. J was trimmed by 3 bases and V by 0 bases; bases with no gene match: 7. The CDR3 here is CASSVGGSGRGYEQYV. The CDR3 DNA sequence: TGTGCCAGCAGCGTAGGAGGTAGCGGGAGAGGCTACGAGCAGTACGTC.

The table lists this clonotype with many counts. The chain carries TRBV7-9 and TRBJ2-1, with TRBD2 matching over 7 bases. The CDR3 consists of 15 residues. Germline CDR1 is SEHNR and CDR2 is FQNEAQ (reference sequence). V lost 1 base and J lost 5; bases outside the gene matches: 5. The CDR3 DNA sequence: TGTGCCAGCAGCTTAGTGAGGGAGGGCGACAATGAGCAGTTCTTC. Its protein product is CASSLVREGDNEQFF.

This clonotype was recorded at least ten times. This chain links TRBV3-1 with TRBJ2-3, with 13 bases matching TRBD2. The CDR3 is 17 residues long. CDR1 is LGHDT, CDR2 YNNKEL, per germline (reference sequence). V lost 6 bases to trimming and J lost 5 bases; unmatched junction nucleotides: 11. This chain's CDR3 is CASRSTSGRAKEDTQYF. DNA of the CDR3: TGTGCCAGCAGGTCTACTAGCGGGAGGGCCAAGGAAGATACGCAGTATTTT.

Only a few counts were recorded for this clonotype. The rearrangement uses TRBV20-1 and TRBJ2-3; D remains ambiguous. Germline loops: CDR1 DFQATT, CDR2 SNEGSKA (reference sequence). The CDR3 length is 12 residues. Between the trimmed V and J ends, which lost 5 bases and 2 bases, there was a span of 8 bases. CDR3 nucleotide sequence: TGCAGTGCTCTCTCTCACACAGATACGCAGTATTTT. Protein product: CSALSHTDTQYF.

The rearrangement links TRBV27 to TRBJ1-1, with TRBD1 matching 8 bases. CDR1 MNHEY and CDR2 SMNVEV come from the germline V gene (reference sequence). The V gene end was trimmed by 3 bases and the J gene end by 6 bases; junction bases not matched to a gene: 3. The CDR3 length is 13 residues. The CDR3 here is CASSFPGGSEAFF. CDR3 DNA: TGTGCCAGCAGTTTCCCAGGGGGCTCTGAAGCTTTCTTT.

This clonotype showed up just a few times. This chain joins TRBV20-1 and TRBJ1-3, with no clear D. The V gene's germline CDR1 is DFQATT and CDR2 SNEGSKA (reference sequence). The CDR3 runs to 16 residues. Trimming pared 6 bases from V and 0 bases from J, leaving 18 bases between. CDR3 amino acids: CSAPRAGASSGNTIYF. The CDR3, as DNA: TGCAGTGCCCCAAGGGCAGGAGCTAGCTCTGGAAACACCATATATTTT.

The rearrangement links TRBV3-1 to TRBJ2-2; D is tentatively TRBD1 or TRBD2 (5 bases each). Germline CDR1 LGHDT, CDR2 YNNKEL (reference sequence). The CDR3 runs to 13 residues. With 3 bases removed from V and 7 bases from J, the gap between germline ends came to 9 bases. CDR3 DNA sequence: TGTGCCAGCAGCCAGGGGGAAGACGGGGAGCTGTTTTTT. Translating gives CASSQGEDGELFF.

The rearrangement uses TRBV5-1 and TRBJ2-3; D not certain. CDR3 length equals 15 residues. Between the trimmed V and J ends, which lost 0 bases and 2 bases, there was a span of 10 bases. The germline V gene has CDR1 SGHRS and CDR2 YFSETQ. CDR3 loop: CASSLGQIHTDTQYF. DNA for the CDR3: TGCGCCAGCAGCTTGGGTCAGATACACACAGATACGCAGTATTTT.

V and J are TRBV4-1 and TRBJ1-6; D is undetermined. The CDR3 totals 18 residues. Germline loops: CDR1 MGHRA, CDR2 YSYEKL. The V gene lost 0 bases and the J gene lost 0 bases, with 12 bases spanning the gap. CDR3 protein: CASSQDRGVSSYNSPLHF. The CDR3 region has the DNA TGCGCCAGCAGCCAAGATCGGGGAGTAAGCTCCTATAATTCACCCCTCCACTTT.

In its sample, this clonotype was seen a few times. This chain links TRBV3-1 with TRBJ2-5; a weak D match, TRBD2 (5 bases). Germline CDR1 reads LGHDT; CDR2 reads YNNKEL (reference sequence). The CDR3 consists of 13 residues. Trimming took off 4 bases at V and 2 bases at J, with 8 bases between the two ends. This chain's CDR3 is CASSRGFQETQYF. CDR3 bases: TGTGCCAGCAGCCGCGGGTTTCAAGAGACCCAGTACTTC.

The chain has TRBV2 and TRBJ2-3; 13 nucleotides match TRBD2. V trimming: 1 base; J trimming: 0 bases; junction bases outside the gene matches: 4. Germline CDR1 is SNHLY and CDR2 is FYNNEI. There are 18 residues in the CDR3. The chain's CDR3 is CASSEGLAGGWSTDTQYF. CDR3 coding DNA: TGTGCCAGCAGTGAAGGACTAGCGGGAGGTTGGAGCACAGATACGCAGTATTTT.

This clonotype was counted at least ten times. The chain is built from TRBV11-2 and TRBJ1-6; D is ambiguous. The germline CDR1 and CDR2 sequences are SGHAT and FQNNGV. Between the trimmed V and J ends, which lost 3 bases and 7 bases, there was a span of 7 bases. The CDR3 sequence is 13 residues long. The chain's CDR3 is CASSFNGNSPLHF. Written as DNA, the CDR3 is TGTGCCAGCAGCTTCAACGGGAATTCACCCCTCCACTTT.

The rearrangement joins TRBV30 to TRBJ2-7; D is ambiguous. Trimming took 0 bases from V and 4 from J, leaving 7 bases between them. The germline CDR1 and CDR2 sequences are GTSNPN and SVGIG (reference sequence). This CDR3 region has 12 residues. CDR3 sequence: CAWSVSEYEQYF. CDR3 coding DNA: TGTGCCTGGAGTGTCTCGGAGTACGAGCAGTACTTC.

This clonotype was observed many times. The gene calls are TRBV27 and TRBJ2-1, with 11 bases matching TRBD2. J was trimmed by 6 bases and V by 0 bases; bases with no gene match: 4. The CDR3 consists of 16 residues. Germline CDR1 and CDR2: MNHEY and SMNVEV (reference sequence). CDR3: CASSLSSGRAVNEQFF. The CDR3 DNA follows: TGTGCCAGCAGTTTATCTAGCGGGAGGGCAGTCAATGAGCAGTTCTTC.

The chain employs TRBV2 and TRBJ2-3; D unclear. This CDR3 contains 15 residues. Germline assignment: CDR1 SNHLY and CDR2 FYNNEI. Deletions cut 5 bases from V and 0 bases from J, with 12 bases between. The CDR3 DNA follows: TGTGCCAGCAGTCTTCGTCAGGCTAGCACAGATACGCAGTATTTT. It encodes CASSLRQASTDTQYF.

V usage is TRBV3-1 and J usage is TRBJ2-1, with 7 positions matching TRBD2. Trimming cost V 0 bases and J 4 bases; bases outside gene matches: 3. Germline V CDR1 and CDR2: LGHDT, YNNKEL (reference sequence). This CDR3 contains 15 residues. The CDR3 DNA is TGTGCCAGCAGCCAAGAACTAGCGCAGTACAATGAGCAGTTCTTC. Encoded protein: CASSQELAQYNEQFF.

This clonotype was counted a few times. Here the CDR3 DNA reads TGCGCCAGCAGCCTATCCGGAAGTTACTACGAGCAGTACGTC. The encoded protein is CASSLSGSYYEQYV. The chain has TRBV5-1 and TRBJ2-7; D remains ambiguous. Germline lookup yields CDR1 SGHRS and CDR2 YFSETQ. CDR3 length equals 14 residues. The germline V and J ends were trimmed by 4 bases and 3 bases, with 14 bases remaining between them.

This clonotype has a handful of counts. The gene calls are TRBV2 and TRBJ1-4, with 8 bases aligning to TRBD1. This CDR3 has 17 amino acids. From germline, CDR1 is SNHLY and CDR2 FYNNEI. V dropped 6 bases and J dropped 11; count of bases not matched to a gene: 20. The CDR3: CASRPFRGQVWAGKLFF. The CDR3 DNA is TGTGCCAGCAGACCCTTCCGGGGACAGGTCTGGGCTGGGAAACTGTTTTTT.

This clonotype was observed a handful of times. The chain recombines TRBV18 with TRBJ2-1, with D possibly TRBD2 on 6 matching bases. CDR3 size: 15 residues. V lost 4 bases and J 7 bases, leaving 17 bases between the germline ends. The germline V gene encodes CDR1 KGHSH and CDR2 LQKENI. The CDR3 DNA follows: TGTGCCAGCTCACTTCAGGGAGGCGGGGAGAATGAGCAGTTCTTC. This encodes CASSLQGGGENEQFF.

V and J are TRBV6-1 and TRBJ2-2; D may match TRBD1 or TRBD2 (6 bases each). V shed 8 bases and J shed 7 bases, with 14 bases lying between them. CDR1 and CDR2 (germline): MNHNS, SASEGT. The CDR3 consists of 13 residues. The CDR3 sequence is CASSRGPHGELFF. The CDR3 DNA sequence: TGTGCCAGCTCCCGGGGGCCCCACGGGGAGCTGTTTTTT.

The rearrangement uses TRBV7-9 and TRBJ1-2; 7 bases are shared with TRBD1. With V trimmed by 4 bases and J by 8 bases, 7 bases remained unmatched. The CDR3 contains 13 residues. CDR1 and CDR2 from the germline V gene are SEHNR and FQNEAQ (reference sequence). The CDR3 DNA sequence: TGTGCCAGCAGCTCAGGGGGGGCGGGAGGCTACACCTTC. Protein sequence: CASSSGGAGGYTF.

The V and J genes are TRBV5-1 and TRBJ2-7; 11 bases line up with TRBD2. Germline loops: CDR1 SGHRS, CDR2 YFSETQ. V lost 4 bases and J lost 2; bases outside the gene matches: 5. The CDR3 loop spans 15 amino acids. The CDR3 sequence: CASSIGTSGTYEQYV. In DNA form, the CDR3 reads TGCGCCAGCAGCATCGGGACTAGCGGAACCTACGAGCAGTACGTC.

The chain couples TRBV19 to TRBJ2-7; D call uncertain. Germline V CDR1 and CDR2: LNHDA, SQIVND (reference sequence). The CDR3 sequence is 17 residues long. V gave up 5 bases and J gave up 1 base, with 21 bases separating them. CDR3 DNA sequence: TGTGCCAGTAGTCCCCGGAGAACAGTTAAGCCTTCCTACGAGCAGTACTTC. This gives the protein CASSPRRTVKPSYEQYF.

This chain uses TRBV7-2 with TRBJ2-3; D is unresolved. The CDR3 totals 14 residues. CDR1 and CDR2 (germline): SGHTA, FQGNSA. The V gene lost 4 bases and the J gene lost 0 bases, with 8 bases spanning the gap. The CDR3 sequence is CASSYKSSTDTQYF. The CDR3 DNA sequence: TGTGCCAGCAGCTACAAGTCCAGCACAGATACGCAGTATTTT. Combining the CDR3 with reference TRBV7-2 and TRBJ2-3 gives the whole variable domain GAGVSQSPSNKVTEKGKDVELRCDPISGHTALYWYRQSLGQGLEFLIYFQGNSAPDKSGLPSDRFSAERTGGSVSTLTIQRTQQEDSAVYLCASSYKSSTDTQYFGPGTRLTVL.

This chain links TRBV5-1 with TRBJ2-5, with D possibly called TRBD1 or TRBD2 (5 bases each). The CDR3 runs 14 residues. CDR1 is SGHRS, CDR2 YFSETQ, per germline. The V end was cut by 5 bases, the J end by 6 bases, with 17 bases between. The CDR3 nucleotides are TGCGCCAGCAGTCCCGGGGCGTCGTTAAAGACCCAGTACTTC. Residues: CASSPGASLKTQYF.